This TCR beta chain was found in a study of T cells after yellow fever vaccination (dated by TCRdb to the late 2010s). Regarding the research as a whole: Libraries from fractions with low cell numbers were prepared with the SMART-Seq v4 Ultra Low Input RNA kit. Bulk TCR alpha and beta repertoires were sequenced longitudinally to track T-cell clones before and after primary and booster YFV17D yellow fever vaccination. Two healthy male donors, one aged 18 to 30 and one aged 30 to 40 years, made up the cohort. Blood was drawn at multiple timepoints before and after primary and secondary immunization, with bulk PBMC replicates and cell subsets isolated.

To note about this clonotype: It lacks a known antigen. No base quality information exists; no much larger clone differs at one position.

The label giving this sample's treatment or condition can be read as: live attenuated yellow fever vaccine strain. Two biological replicates of bulk PBMCs were collected at each blood-draw timepoint. PBMCs were isolated from peripheral blood using a standard Ficoll-Paque protocol. TriZol was used to extract RNA from bulk PBMCs, CD4 and CD8 fractions, and dextramer-positive and dextramer-negative fractions. TCR cDNA was synthesized by 5'RACE template switching, which introduced a universal primer site and unique molecular identifiers. Priming for cDNA synthesis came from both the TCR alpha and TCR beta constant segments. Library amplification used two PCR steps, and the second PCR step added sample barcodes and sequencing adapters. Libraries were sequenced on Illumina HiSeq 2500 (2x100 bp) or NovaSeq (2x150 bp). In the paper's pipeline: Demultiplexing of reads and collapsing into UMI consensus sequences were performed with MIGEC, and V(D)J alignment was carried out with MiXCR. Vaccine-responding clonotypes were defined with edgeR using replicate PBMC samples, requiring FDR below 0.01 and a log2 fold change above 5 up to day 15. Each bulk clonotype received a CD4 or CD8 identity based on whether the sequenced CD4 or CD8 repertoire contained that clonotype at higher abundance. Clones were called with MiXCR by TCRdb after fastp trimmed the public reads at Q25, and only in-frame beta chains were retained. Rows matching on CDR3 protein sequence are summarized as one entry with the most common DNA and genes. TCRdb, rather than the study authors, made the V and J calls. This sample comprises about 370,000 distinct CDR3 sequences, roughly 10% of them detected only once. The ten largest clones take up roughly 18% of the sample.

V drops 7 bases and J drops 8 bases, leaving 7 bases in between. Including the terminal cysteine and phenylalanine, the CDR3 comprises 10 residues. Left in the record is the CDR3 DNA by itself, 30 bases read in frame from the first base. What the research found in general, with its limitations: Compared with the primary T-cell response, the secondary T-cell response was weaker but faster, peaking on day 5 rather than day 15. Only a couple of donors were included in the study, so the extent to which the findings can be generalized is limited. A small share of clonotypes occurred in both CD4 and CD8 compartments, likely arising from convergent recombination. FACS-sorted repertoires could contain abundant contaminating clonotypes from the bulk population, so computational filtering was required. Most clones expanded after primary vaccination (approximately 97% of CD4 and 80% to 90% of CD8) were re-detected after the booster, suggesting that broad memory maintenance occurred.

The TCR comes from a man aged 18 to 29 who received the YFV17D yellow fever vaccine. The chain is made from TRBV12-3 or TRBV12-4 and TRBJ2-3; the D call could be TRBD1 or TRBD2, with each sharing 5 bases. The sequenced sample was PBMCs, obtained on the day of the first yellow fever vaccination. The CDR3 sequence is CASKGSTQYF. The DNA reads TGTGCCAGCAAGGGGAGTACGCAGTATTTT.